These 9 T cell receptor beta chains were all obtained from the same sample, sequenced in a study of early T cells in non-severe SARS-CoV-2 infection. Via MiXCR, TCRdb re-called the 5' RACE reads, giving one row per CDR3 protein. The profile covers around 35,000 distinct CDR3 sequences, with 5% to 7% appearing a single time and roughly 6% taken by the ten largest. Sequencing used whole blood. The receptors shown here come from an adult who was a healthcare worker with PCR-confirmed SARS-CoV-2 infection or an uninfected control (not recorded which).

The chain carries TRBV12-3 or TRBV12-4 and TRBJ2-2, with unresolved D. This CDR3 is built from 14 residues. Trimming removed 8 bases at V and 3 bases at J, with 13 bases between. CDR3 bases: TGTGCCAGCGGGATCCAGGTCGACACCGGGGAGCTGTTTTTT. Translating gives CASGIQVDTGELFF.

This clonotype was detected a few times. This chain connects TRBV27 to TRBJ2-7; 7 nucleotides match TRBD2. The CDR3 is 14 amino acids. Germline V lookup: CDR1 MNHEY, CDR2 SMNVEV (reference sequence). Losses at the gene ends were 3 bases for V and 2 bases for J; bases not matched to a gene: 4. CDR3 DNA: TGTGCCAGCAGTTTGACCGGGACTACCTACGAGCAGTACTTC. Translation: CASSLTGTTYEQYF.

The chain is built from TRBV5-6 and TRBJ2-4; maybe TRBD1 (5 bases). CDR1 is SGHDT, CDR2 YYEEEE, per germline. Trimming left V 0 bases short and J 0 bases short, with 7 bases between. The CDR3 totals 15 residues. Here the CDR3 reads CASSLDRTAKNIQYF. CDR3 nucleotides: TGTGCCAGCAGCTTGGACAGGACAGCCAAAAACATTCAGTACTTC.

This clonotype was detected many times. The J gene is TRBJ2-7, the V gene TRBV5-1; 7 positions match TRBD2. This CDR3 contains 14 residues. Germline loops: CDR1 SGHRS, CDR2 YFSETQ. J was trimmed by 5 bases and V by 2 bases; bases with no gene match: 7. The CDR3 DNA is TGCGCCAGCAGCTTAAAAGCGGGGTCCGACGAGCAGTACTTC. Protein product: CASSLKAGSDEQYF. The full variable domain, rest sourced from reference TRBV5-1 and TRBJ2-7, is KAGVTQTPRYLIKTRGQQVTLSCSPISGHRSVSWYQQTPGQGLQFLFEYFSETQRNKGNFPGRFSGRQFSNSRSEMNVSTLELGDSALYLCASSLKAGSDEQYFGPGTRLTVT.

V usage is TRBV28 and J usage is TRBJ2-3, with D unresolved. Germline V gene sequence: CDR1 MDHEN, CDR2 SYDVKM. The V end lost 6 bases, the J end lost 1 base, and 8 bases lay between the germline ends. The CDR3 is 13 amino acids. In nucleotides, the CDR3 is TGTGCCAGCAGGATGGTGGGCACAGATACGCAGTATTTT. Translation gives CASRMVGTDTQYF.

This clonotype was counted ten times or more. The chain uses TRBV12-3 or TRBV12-4 and TRBJ2-7; D may match TRBD1 or TRBD2 (6 bases each). Trimming shortened V by 0 bases and J by 3 bases, and 12 bases separated the two germline ends. The length of the CDR3 is 15 residues. This CDR3 is CASSLAWGAGYEQYF. The CDR3 nucleotides read TGTGCCAGCAGTTTAGCGTGGGGGGCGGGCTACGAGCAGTACTTC.

The V and J genes are TRBV11-2 and TRBJ2-7; D is unclear. The CDR3 is made up of 13 amino acids. V was pared by 4 bases and J by 3 bases, with 10 bases between. Germline-derived CDR1 and CDR2 are SGHAT and FQNNGV. The CDR3 DNA reads as TGTGCCAGCAGCTCGGCAGGTCTCTACGAGCAGTACTTC. Translated, it gives CASSSAGLYEQYF.

This rearrangement joins TRBV6-5 to TRBJ2-1, with TRBD2 identical over 11 bases. The CDR3 covers 15 residues. Trimming cost V 5 bases and J 5 bases; bases outside gene matches: 5. Germline V gene sequence: CDR1 MNHEY, CDR2 SVGAGI. The CDR3 DNA reads TGTGCCAGCAGTCAACTAGCGGGAGTGAACAATGAGCAGTTCTTC. Translation gives CASSQLAGVNNEQFF.

There are many counts of this clonotype. The V call is TRBV28, the J call TRBJ2-5, with 7 bases lining up with TRBD2. Germline CDR1 reads MDHEN; CDR2 reads SYDVKM. CDR3 length equals 17 residues. J lost 0 bases, V lost 5 bases, and 12 bases had no gene match. CDR3 protein: CASSRLLSSGYQETQYF. As DNA, the CDR3 is TGTGCCAGCAGTCGTTTACTCTCTAGCGGCTACCAAGAGACCCAGTACTTC.